Shown below are 22 T cell receptor beta chains from a single sample sequenced in a study of cytomegalovirus exposure and HLA in healthy donors. The study ran its PCR with 60 Vbeta and 13 Jbeta primers. Data came from immunoSEQ multiplex PCR; TCRdb stores just in-frame clones and leaves some out. This table holds 90,000 or so clones, nearly 70% found once. Input material: PBMCs. The receptors were sampled from a woman in her forties or fifties in good health and CMV-seropositive.

There are a few counts of this clone. The gene calls are TRBV5-5 and TRBJ1-2, with D perhaps TRBD1 (5 bases). CDR1 and CDR2 (germline): SGHKS, YYEKEE (reference sequence). V lost 3 bases and J 1 base, leaving 10 bases between the germline ends. The CDR3 extends over 14 amino acids. The CDR3 spells CASSYTDSNYGYTF. The CDR3 nucleotides read TGTGCCAGCAGCTACACTGACAGTAACTATGGCTACACCTTC.

The V call is TRBV5-1, the J call TRBJ2-5; 8 bases match TRBD2. This CDR3 spans 15 amino acids. After removal of 0 bases from V and 5 bases from J, the junction contained 6 bases not matched to a gene. CDR1 and CDR2 (germline): SGHRS, YFSETQ. CDR3 DNA sequence: TGCGCCAGCAGCTTGGTCTTAGCGGGGAGGGAGACCCAGTACTTC. Its protein product is CASSLVLAGRETQYF.

This sequence joins TRBV13 and TRBJ2-1, with 7 positions matching TRBD2. CDR1 is PRHDT and CDR2 is FYEKMQ in the germline V gene (reference sequence). This CDR3 has 16 residues. Germline trimming cut 5 bases from V and 2 bases from J; bases unmatched to any gene: 9. The DNA of the CDR3 is TGTGCCAGCAGCCCCCTCGGCGGGAGTACCTACAATGAGCAGTTCTTC. Translating it yields CASSPLGGSTYNEQFF.

The chain uses TRBV9 and TRBJ2-3, with 12 bases fitting TRBD2. Germline V gene sequence: CDR1 SGDLS, CDR2 YYNGEE. CDR3 length equals 16 residues. The J segment lost 3 bases and the V segment lost 4 bases, leaving 6 bases of the junction unmatched. This CDR3 is CASSPLAGGSTDTQYF. CDR3 in DNA: TGTGCCAGCAGCCCCCTAGCGGGAGGGAGTACAGATACGCAGTATTTT.

The V gene is TRBV14, the J gene TRBJ2-1; 9 nucleotides match TRBD1. CDR3 length: 17 residues. After removal of 5 bases from V and 3 bases from J, the junction contained 11 bases not matched to a gene. CDR1 and CDR2 (germline): SGHDN, FVKESK. CDR3 loop: CASSSRSGTGYYNEQFF. CDR3 DNA: TGTGCCAGCAGCTCGCGTTCCGGGACAGGGTACTACAATGAGCAGTTCTTC.

CDR3 sequence (DNA): TGTGCCATCAGCCAGTCCGGGACAAATCAGCCCCAGCATTTT. It translates to CAISQSGTNQPQHF. This chain uses TRBV10-3 with TRBJ1-5; TRBD1 is a possible D gene (6 bases). The germline gives CDR1 ENHRY, CDR2 SYGVKD. This CDR3 is 14 amino acids long. Trimming left V 6 bases short and J 4 bases short, with 13 bases between.

The genes are TRBV30 and TRBJ1-3; D uncertain. This CDR3 has 15 residues. Germline V gene sequence: CDR1 GTSNPN, CDR2 SVGIG (reference sequence). The V gene lost 2 bases and the J gene lost 0 bases, with 11 bases spanning the gap. The CDR3: CAWSLLSSSGNTIYF. The CDR3 coding sequence is TGTGCCTGGAGTTTACTCTCGAGCTCTGGAAACACCATATATTTT.

V and J are TRBV6-5 and TRBJ1-1; D is ambiguous. V was shortened by 3 bases and J by 0 bases, with 11 bases between the two germline ends. Germline V lookup: CDR1 MNHEY, CDR2 SVGAGI. The CDR3 is 15 residues long. The CDR3 reads CASSYSPTLNTEAFF. CDR3 nucleotide sequence: TGTGCCAGCAGTTATAGTCCGACACTGAACACTGAAGCTTTCTTT.

CDR3 coding DNA: TGTGCCAGCAGCCCGGGACAGGCCTTAAACAATGAGCAGTTCTTC. Its protein product is CASSPGQALNNEQFF. The chain combines TRBV5-4 with TRBJ2-1; 8 bases line up with TRBD1. CDR3 length equals 15 residues. Trimming removed 4 bases from V and 5 bases from J; junction bases left unmatched: 8. Germline-derived CDR1 and CDR2 are SGHNT and YYREEE (reference sequence).

The chain combines TRBV5-5 with TRBJ2-2; D may be TRBD2 (5 bases). Trimming shortened V by 1 base and J by 2 bases, and 24 bases separated the two germline ends. The CDR3 covers 20 residues. Germline V lookup: CDR1 SGHKS, CDR2 YYEKEE (reference sequence). CDR3 protein: CASSLFVVGLGLGNTGELFF. DNA for the CDR3: TGTGCCAGCAGCTTGTTTGTGGTGGGGTTAGGACTGGGAAACACCGGGGAGCTGTTTTTT.

This clone was counted only a few times. The V and J genes are TRBV2 and TRBJ2-1, with a weak D call TRBD2 (6 bases). The V gene's germline CDR1 is SNHLY and CDR2 FYNNEI. The CDR3 extends over 12 amino acids. Trimming stripped 6 bases from V and 7 bases from J, with 10 bases between. The CDR3 DNA reads as TGTGCCAGCAGCGGGAGTAGGAATGAGCAGTTCTTC. This encodes CASSGSRNEQFF.

The chain uses TRBV7-2 and TRBJ2-1; 7 bases match TRBD2. The germline CDR1 and CDR2 sequences are SGHTA and FQGNSA. This CDR3 has 16 amino acids. The trim removed 0 bases at V and 0 bases at J, leaving 2 bases unmatched. As DNA, the CDR3 is TGTGCCAGCAGCTTAGCCGGCGGGGGCTCCTACAATGAGCAGTTCTTC. Encoded protein: CASSLAGGGSYNEQFF.

This clone was seen more than once but under ten times. V is TRBV29-1 and J is TRBJ2-7; 7 nucleotides align to TRBD1. The CDR3 spans 17 residues. CDR1 is SQVTM and CDR2 is ANQGSEA in the germline V gene. The V gene end was trimmed by 0 bases and the J gene end by 4 bases; junction bases not matched to a gene: 15. The CDR3 loop reads CSVEEGPRDSLPYEQYF. The CDR3 coding sequence is TGCAGCGTTGAAGAAGGACCCCGGGACAGTCTCCCGTACGAGCAGTACTTC.

This clone was recorded once. In DNA form, the CDR3 reads TGCGCCAGCAGCATCCTCCGGGAGGCTAGCACAGATACGCAGTATTTT. Its translation is CASSILREASTDTQYF. The chain couples TRBV4-3 to TRBJ2-3; 7 nucleotides line up with TRBD2. The length of the CDR3 is 16 residues. Unmatched junction bases numbered 8, after V lost 5 bases and J lost 0 bases. Per the germline V gene, CDR1 is LGHNA and CDR2 is YSLEER.

J is TRBJ2-3 and V is TRBV29-1; the D gene is possibly TRBD2 (6 bases). This CDR3 has 14 amino acids. Germline CDR1 is SQVTM and CDR2 is ANQGSEA. V lost 2 bases and J 1 base, leaving 10 bases between the germline ends. The CDR3 loop is CSVETGARTDTQYF. The CDR3 DNA sequence: TGCAGCGTTGAAACGGGAGCCCGCACAGATACGCAGTATTTT.

The rearrangement joins TRBV15 to TRBJ1-5; 7 bases fit TRBD1. V was clipped by 3 bases and J by 4 bases; unmatched bases: 12. CDR1 is LNHNV and CDR2 is YYDKDF in the germline V gene (reference sequence). The CDR3 extends over 17 amino acids. The CDR3 nucleotides read TGTGCCACCAGCAGCCTGGGACAGCGCTGGGGAAATCAGCCCCAGCATTTT. Translating gives CATSSLGQRWGNQPQHF. Combining the CDR3 with reference TRBV15 and TRBJ1-5 gives the whole variable domain DAMVIQNPRYQVTQFGKPVTLSCSQTLNHNVMYWYQQKSSQAPKLLFHYYDKDFNNEADTPDNFQSRRPNTSFCFLDIRSPGLGDTAMYLCATSSLGQRWGNQPQHFGDGTRLSIL.

This clone turned up a few times. The gene calls are TRBV5-1 and TRBJ2-1; the match to TRBD1 covers 8 bases. This CDR3 contains 16 residues. V gave up 4 bases and J gave up 0 bases; unmatched junction bases: 6. Germline V gene sequence: CDR1 SGHRS, CDR2 YFSETQ. The chain's CDR3 is CASSGTGSGSYNEQFF. The CDR3 DNA follows: TGCGCCAGCAGCGGGACAGGATCTGGCTCCTACAATGAGCAGTTCTTC.

V is TRBV7-2 and J is TRBJ1-2; 7 bases line up with TRBD1. The CDR3 covers 17 residues. The germline V gene encodes CDR1 SGHTA and CDR2 FQGNSA. J gave up 4 bases and V 3 bases, and 14 bases lay outside the gene matches. This chain's CDR3 is CASSFTTGKALSYGYTF. In DNA, the CDR3 is TGTGCCAGCAGCTTTACGACAGGGAAGGCCTTATCCTATGGCTACACCTTC.

This clone appeared a single time. In DNA form, the CDR3 reads TGTGCCAGCAGACGGGGACAGGATGGCACTGAAGCTTTCTTT. This translates into CASRRGQDGTEAFF. The chain links TRBV6-5 to TRBJ1-1, with 8 bases lining up with TRBD1. The J segment lost 4 bases and the V segment lost 6 bases, leaving 7 bases of the junction unmatched. Looked up from germline, CDR1 is MNHEY and CDR2 is SVGAGI. The CDR3 is 14 residues long.

The J gene is TRBJ2-7, the V gene TRBV19, with D perhaps TRBD1 (5 bases). The germline gives CDR1 LNHDA, CDR2 SQIVND (reference sequence). The CDR3 covers 13 residues. The V and J ends lost 5 bases and 1 base respectively, with 9 bases between them. The CDR3 loop reads CASSRTPSYEQYF. The CDR3 DNA follows: TGTGCCAGTAGTCGGACACCATCCTACGAGCAGTACTTC.

The chain carries TRBV28 and TRBJ2-7; TRBD2 matches at 10 bases. Germline V gene sequence: CDR1 MDHEN, CDR2 SYDVKM. The CDR3 has 15 residues. V trimming: 7 bases; J trimming: 2 bases; junction bases outside the gene matches: 8. The CDR3 nucleotides are TGTGCCAGCATCCGGCCAGCGGGGGGGGCCTACGAGCAGTACTTC. Protein: CASIRPAGGAYEQYF.

V is TRBV19 and J is TRBJ2-7; TRBD1 matches 7 bases. Germline lookup yields CDR1 LNHDA and CDR2 SQIVND (reference sequence). J was trimmed by 2 bases and V by 7 bases; bases with no gene match: 11. The CDR3 has 15 amino acids. CDR3 nucleotide sequence: TGTGCCAGTACCCCGAGCCTGGACAGGACCTACGAGCAGTACTTC. It specifies CASTPSLDRTYEQYF.